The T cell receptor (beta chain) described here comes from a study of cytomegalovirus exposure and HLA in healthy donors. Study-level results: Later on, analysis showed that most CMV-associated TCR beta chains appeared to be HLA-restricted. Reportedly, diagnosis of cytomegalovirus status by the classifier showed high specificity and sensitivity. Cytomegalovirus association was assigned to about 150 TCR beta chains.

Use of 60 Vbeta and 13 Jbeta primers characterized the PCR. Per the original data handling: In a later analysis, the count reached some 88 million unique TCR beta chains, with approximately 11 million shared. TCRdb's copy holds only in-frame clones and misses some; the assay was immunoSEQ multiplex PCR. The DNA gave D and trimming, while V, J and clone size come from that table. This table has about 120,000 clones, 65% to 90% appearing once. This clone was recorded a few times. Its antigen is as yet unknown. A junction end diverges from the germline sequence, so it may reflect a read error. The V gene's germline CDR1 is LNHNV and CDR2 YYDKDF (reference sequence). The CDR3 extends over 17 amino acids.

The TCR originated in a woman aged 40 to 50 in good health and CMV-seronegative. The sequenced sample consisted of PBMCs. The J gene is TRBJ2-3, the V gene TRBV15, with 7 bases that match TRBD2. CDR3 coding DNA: TGTGCCACCAGCAGAGATCTCGGCGGGAGTGTCACAAATACGCAGTATTTT. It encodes CATSRDLGGSVTNTQYF.